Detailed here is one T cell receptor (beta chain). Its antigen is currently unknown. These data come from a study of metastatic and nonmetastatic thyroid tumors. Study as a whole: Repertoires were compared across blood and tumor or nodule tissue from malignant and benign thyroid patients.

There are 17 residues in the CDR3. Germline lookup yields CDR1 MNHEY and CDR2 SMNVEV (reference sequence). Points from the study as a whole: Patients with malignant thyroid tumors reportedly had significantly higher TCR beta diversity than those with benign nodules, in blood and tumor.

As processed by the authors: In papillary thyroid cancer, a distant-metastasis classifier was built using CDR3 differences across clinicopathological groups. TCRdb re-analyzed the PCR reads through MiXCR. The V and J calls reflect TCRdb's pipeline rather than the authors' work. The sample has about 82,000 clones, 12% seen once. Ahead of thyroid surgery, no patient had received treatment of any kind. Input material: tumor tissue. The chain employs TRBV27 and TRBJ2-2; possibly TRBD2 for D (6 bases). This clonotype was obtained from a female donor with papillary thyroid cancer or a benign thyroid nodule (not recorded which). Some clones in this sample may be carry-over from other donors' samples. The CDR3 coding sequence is TGTCACCCAGCTACAACGGGACTCCTAGTGGGGACCGGGGAGCTGTTTTTT. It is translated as CHPATTGLLVGTGELFF.